The 8 T cell receptor beta chains reported below all come from one sample, sequenced in a study of T cell repertoires in cytomegalovirus infection. From the reads, TCRdb called clonotypes with MiXCR, one entry per CDR3 protein. This sample yields some 400,000 distinct CDR3 sequences, of which approximately 30% are seen a single time; roughly an eighth belongs to the top ten. Sample: PBMCs. The receptors were sampled from a human donor in good health (CMV status not recorded). Some clones in this sample may be carry-over from other donors' samples.

The genes are TRBV20-1 and TRBJ1-6; 10 nucleotides align to TRBD1. Germline V gene data show CDR1 as DFQATT and CDR2 as SNEGSKA (reference sequence). The CDR3 loop spans 14 amino acids. Unmatched junction bases numbered 3, after V lost 1 base and J lost 9 bases. CDR3 in DNA: TGCAGTGCTAGAGTCGGACAGGGGGGTTCACCCCTCCACTTT. Translated, it gives CSARVGQGGSPLHF.

The V gene is TRBV6-5, the J gene TRBJ2-2; 10 nucleotides agree with TRBD2. V lost 6 bases to trimming and J lost 2 bases; unmatched junction nucleotides: 6. CDR3 size: 16 residues. Germline V gives CDR1 MNHEY, CDR2 SVGAGI. The CDR3: CASRTLAGGNTGELFF. In DNA form, the CDR3 reads TGTGCCAGCAGAACCTTAGCGGGGGGAAACACCGGGGAGCTGTTTTTT.

At least ten counts were recorded for this clonotype. J is TRBJ2-6 and V is TRBV7-9; a possible D gene is TRBD1 (5 bases). The CDR3 has 15 amino acids. Germline V gene data show CDR1 as SEHNR and CDR2 as FQNEAQ (reference sequence). Trimming took off 4 bases at V and 3 bases at J, with 10 bases between the two ends. Here the CDR3 reads CASSYQGIGANVLTF. CDR3 nucleotide sequence: TGTGCCAGCAGCTATCAGGGAATTGGGGCCAACGTCCTGACTTTC.

The gene calls are TRBV19 and TRBJ1-5; tentatively, D is TRBD1 (6 bases). The CDR3 runs to 15 residues. CDR1 is LNHDA and CDR2 is SQIVND in the germline V gene (reference sequence). The ends were cut back, 6 bases at V and 4 bases at J, with 16 bases in the middle. The CDR3 protein is CASSQMRQVNQPQHF. The CDR3 nucleotides read TGTGCCAGTAGCCAGATGCGACAGGTTAATCAGCCCCAGCATTTT.

The rearrangement joins TRBV7-9 to TRBJ1-2; no definite D call. The germline gives CDR1 SEHNR, CDR2 FQNEAQ (reference sequence). Trimming removed 1 base from V and 7 bases from J, with 13 bases in between. The CDR3 is 14 amino acids. CDR3: CASSLVGPAGGYTF. DNA for the CDR3: TGTGCCAGCAGCTTAGTAGGCCCCGCGGGTGGCTACACCTTC.

The rearrangement uses TRBV27 and TRBJ1-2; 8 positions agree with TRBD1. Germline V lookup: CDR1 MNHEY, CDR2 SMNVEV (reference sequence). The CDR3 totals 13 residues. V lost 7 bases, J lost 8 bases, and 9 bases stayed unmatched. CDR3 nucleotide sequence: TGTGCCAGCAAAAGCGGGCAGGGGGCAGGCTACACCTTC. Its translation is CASKSGQGAGYTF.

This clonotype was seen at least ten times. The gene calls are TRBV18 and TRBJ2-5; 8 bases are shared with TRBD1. J gave up 2 bases and V 1 base, and 9 bases lay outside the gene matches. The CDR3 spans 17 residues. Germline assignment: CDR1 KGHSH and CDR2 LQKENI. CDR3 sequence reads: CASSPLGQGLEQETQYF. CDR3 sequence (DNA): TGTGCCAGCTCACCACTAGGACAGGGTCTGGAGCAAGAGACCCAGTACTTC.

This clonotype came up many times. J is TRBJ2-3 and V is TRBV7-9; a weak D match, TRBD2 (5 bases). Germline loops: CDR1 SEHNR, CDR2 FQNEAQ (reference sequence). Trimming removed 5 bases at V and 1 base at J, with 13 bases between. The length of the CDR3 is 15 residues. The CDR3 DNA is TGTGCCAGCAGCCCCCCGGGTAGCGGCACAGATACGCAGTATTTT. This translates into CASSPPGSGTDTQYF.